This T cell receptor (beta chain) was captured by sequencing in a study of naive and memory T cell subsets. This clonotype has at least ten counts. Its antigen is not identified. A UMI-containing oligonucleotide was joined by 3' ligation to the TCR cDNA template. Adult healthy volunteers gave 2.5 ml peripheral blood for whole-blood RNA. The SP2 primer and nested alpha and beta constant region primers amplified ligated cDNA in four rounds. Blood and skin TCR RNA was reverse transcribed with alpha and beta constant primers. MiXCR, run by TCRdb on the 5' RACE reads, gives a single entry per CDR3 protein. There are roughly 48,000 distinct CDR3 sequences in the sample; about 4.4% occur only once, and 0.75% to 0.9% lies in the top ten. The CDR3 consists of 18 residues. J was trimmed by 3 bases and V by 4 bases; bases with no gene match: 14. Germline V gives CDR1 SQVTM, CDR2 ANQGSEA. Study findings and constraints: TCR transcript changes with activation or differentiation may affect this RNA method.

The TCR sequence derives from a female donor in good health. The chain uses TRBV29-1 and TRBJ2-7, with 14 bases that match TRBD2. CDR3 in DNA: TGCAGCGTTGCCACGGCAGGACTAGCGGGAGGCTCCCTCTACGAGCAGTACTTC. This gives the protein CSVATAGLAGGSLYEQYF.